A selection of T cell receptor beta chains follows, all from one sample in a study of blood T cell repertoires in COVID-19. TCRdb's table, derived via immunoSEQ multiplex PCR, lists solely in-frame clones and lacks some. This table holds about 180,000 clones, over 80% found once. Sample: peripheral blood. These receptors all come from a woman aged 65 to 85 with COVID-19, enrolled during active disease. Each CDR3 is given with its conserved first and last residue. Each record gives: D gene, J gene, V gene, clone size, CDR3 DNA, CDR3 protein. A D gene is named only where the DNA matches it firmly. Size values are once, few and many counts, or a class for expanded clones, and some rows have none.

NA TRBJ1-3 TRBV9 few TGTGCCAGCAGCTCACAGGTGAGCTCTGGAAACACCATATATTTT CASSSQVSSGNTIYF
TRBD2 TRBJ2-3 TRBV28 NA TGTGCCAGCAGCCCGGGACTAGCGGGAGTAGATACGCAGTATTTT CASSPGLAGVDTQYF
TRBD1 TRBJ1-4 TRBV3-1/TRBV3-2 NA TGTGCCAGCAGTATTACAGGGGCGAATGAAAAACTGTTTTTT CASSITGANEKLFF
TRBD1 TRBJ2-2 TRBV5-5 many TGTGCCAGCACCGGGACAGGGGACTTCACCGGGGAGCTGTTTTTT CASTGTGDFTGELFF
TRBD2 TRBJ2-7 TRBV2 NA TGTGCCAGCAGGGGCGGGACTAGCGGGAGCCCCTCTCGGGGCGAGCAGTACTTC CASRGGTSGSPSRGEQYF
NA TRBJ1-5 TRBV6-5 NA TGTGCCAGCCGCAGCGGGGCGAGCAATCAGCCCCAGCATTTT CASRSGASNQPQHF
NA TRBJ2-3 TRBV19 NA TGTGCCAGTAGTATAATTCTAAGCACAGATACGCAGTATTTT CASSIILSTDTQYF
NA TRBJ2-7 TRBV7-2 NA TGTGCCAGCAAACCCCGGAGGAGCACCTACGAGCAGTACTTC CASKPRRSTYEQYF
NA TRBJ1-3 TRBV18 NA TGTGCCAGCTCAGAGGGTATTACCAGCTCTGGAAACACCATATATTTT CASSEGITSSGNTIYF
TRBD1 TRBJ2-1 TRBV5-1 NA TGCGCCAGCAGCTTTAGACAGGGATCGAATGAGCAGTTCTTC CASSFRQGSNEQFF
NA TRBJ1-3 TRBV29-1 NA TGCAGCGTTGAATCAGGGTCCTCTGGAAACACCATATATTTT CSVESGSSGNTIYF
TRBD1 TRBJ1-5 TRBV6-2/TRBV6-3 NA TGTGCCAGCAGTTACGCGGACAGGGGCAATCAGCCCCAGCATTTT CASSYADRGNQPQHF
NA TRBJ2-6 TRBV7-3 NA TGTGCCAGCAGCCCCCGTAGCTCTGGGGCCAACGTCCTGACTTTC CASSPRSSGANVLTF
TRBD1 TRBJ2-7 TRBV4-3 NA TGCGCCAGCAGCCAAGCAGGGGGCGGGTACGAGCAGTACTTC CASSQAGGGYEQYF
NA TRBJ2-3 TRBV9 NA TGTGCCAGCAGCGTAGACACCACAGATACGCAGTATTTT CASSVDTTDTQYF
NA TRBJ1-2 TRBV10-2 NA TGCGCCAGCAGTATGACAGACTCGGACTACACCTTC CASSMTDSDYTF
TRBD1 TRBJ1-2 TRBV5-1 few TGCGCCAGCAGCTTGGGTACGGGACAGGGTACCGGTGGCTACACCTTC CASSLGTGQGTGGYTF
TRBD1 TRBJ1-6 TRBV15 NA TGTGCCACCAGCAGACCAACAGGGGATAATTCACCCCTCCACTTT CATSRPTGDNSPLHF
NA TRBJ1-2 TRBV7-8 NA TGTGCCAGCAGCTTAAGGGAGGTTAACTATGGCTACACCTTC CASSLREVNYGYTF
NA TRBJ2-1 TRBV11-3 NA TGTGCCAGCAGCCCCAACAACAATGAGCAGTTCTTC CASSPNNNEQFF
NA TRBJ2-7 TRBV12-3/TRBV12-4 NA TGTGCCAGCAGTTTAGCGGCAGGCTACGAGCAGTACTTC CASSLAAGYEQYF
TRBD1 TRBJ1-2 TRBV27 NA TGTGCCAGCAGTCTACAGGGGGCAAGCGGCTACACCTTC CASSLQGASGYTF
NA TRBJ2-7 TRBV6-5 NA TGTGCCAGCAGTTACTCGACAGGCCCCCTCTACGAGCAGTACTTC CASSYSTGPLYEQYF
TRBD1 TRBJ2-7 TRBV6-5 NA TGTGCCAGCAGGACAGGGTCAACCTACGAGCAGTACTTC CASRTGSTYEQYF
NA TRBJ2-3 TRBV19 once TGTGCCACCCGAAAAGGGGCCGAAGATACGCAGTATTTT CATRKGAEDTQYF
TRBD1 TRBJ1-6 TRBV9 NA TGTGCCAGCAGCCTAGAAGACAGGGCGAGTGGTGGTTCACCCCTCCACTTT CASSLEDRASGGSPLHF
TRBD2 TRBJ2-5 TRBV19 NA TGTGCCAGTAGGGAGAGCGGGAGGGCCCAAGAGACCCAGTACTTC CASRESGRAQETQYF
NA TRBJ1-3 TRBV6-1 NA TGTGCCAGCAGTGTGACTCGATACCCAAGCTCTGGAAACACCATATATTTT CASSVTRYPSSGNTIYF
TRBD2 TRBJ2-3 TRBV7-2 NA TGTGCCAGCAGCCTCTCGACAGCGGGAGGCACAGATACGCAGTATTTT CASSLSTAGGTDTQYF
NA TRBJ1-5 TRBV19 NA TGTGCCAGTAGTATCTCAGGGGGCAATCAGCCCCAGCATTTT CASSISGGNQPQHF
TRBD2 TRBJ2-1 TRBV19 NA TGTGCCAGTAAGAGCGGGAGCGGACTCAATGAGCAGTTCTTC CASKSGSGLNEQFF
TRBD1 TRBJ1-5 TRBV27 once TGTGCCAGCCGCAGGGGGCCGAGCAATCAGCCCCAGCATTTT CASRRGPSNQPQHF
TRBD1 TRBJ1-2 TRBV4-1 NA TGCGCCAGCAGCCGAACCGGGACAGCGGATGGCTACACCTTC CASSRTGTADGYTF
TRBD1 TRBJ1-4 TRBV18 few TGTGCCAGCTCACCAATCAAGGGACAGGGTAATGAAAAACTGTTTTTT CASSPIKGQGNEKLFF
NA TRBJ2-2 TRBV5-1 few TGCGCCAGCAGCCTGGGACTCCCCTCGAACACCGGGGAGCTGTTTTTT CASSLGLPSNTGELFF
NA TRBJ2-2 TRBV29-1 NA TGCAGCGTTGTCCAGGGGGGCGGGGAGCTGTTTTTT CSVVQGGGELFF
NA TRBJ2-3 TRBV7-9 few TGTGCCAGCAGCTCGGACAGACTCACAGATACGCAGTATTTT CASSSDRLTDTQYF
TRBD2 TRBJ2-3 TRBV7-9 NA TGTGCCAGCAGCTGGGACTATTCCACAGATACGCAGTATTTT CASSWDYSTDTQYF
NA TRBJ2-3 TRBV25-1 NA TGTGCCAGCAGTGTAGGCGGGGACCCCACAGATACGCAGTATTTT CASSVGGDPTDTQYF
NA TRBJ2-2 TRBV27 NA TGTGCCAGCAGTTTCGGCAGGCTCTCGAACACCGGGGAGCTGTTTTTT CASSFGRLSNTGELFF
TRBD1 TRBJ2-3 TRBV19 NA TGTGCCAGTAGTACGTACAGGGGGACTAGCACAGATACGCAGTATTTT CASSTYRGTSTDTQYF
TRBD2 TRBJ2-5 TRBV4-3 once TGCGCCAGCAGCTCAGGAGGGAGGGCCGTCGAGACCCAGTACTTC CASSSGGRAVETQYF
TRBD2 TRBJ2-7 TRBV5-4 NA TGTGCCAGCAGCTTGGATGGGACTAGCGGGAGGGGGCAGTACTTC CASSLDGTSGRGQYF
NA TRBJ1-2 TRBV5-5 once TGTGCCAGCAGCTTGAGTTCAGCGGCTCCCTATGGCTACACCTTC CASSLSSAAPYGYTF
TRBD1 TRBJ2-3 TRBV29-1 NA TGCAGCGTTGCCGGTGGATCAGGGGGCCCGGATACGCAGTATTTT CSVAGGSGGPDTQYF
NA TRBJ2-7 TRBV5-6 few TGTGCCAGCAGGGACCAGGGGACCTACGAGCAGTACTTC CASRDQGTYEQYF
TRBD2 TRBJ2-2 TRBV3-1/TRBV3-2 NA TGTGCCAGCAGCTCCCCCCCCGGTTCTAACGGGAGGGCCCCGAACACCGGGGAGCTGTTTTTT CASSSPPGSNGRAPNTGELFF
NA TRBJ2-7 TRBV28 NA TGTGCCAGCAGTTTAGAAGGCCTGGGGGCATACGAGCAGTACTTC CASSLEGLGAYEQYF
TRBD1 TRBJ1-2 TRBV24-1 NA TGTGCCACCGGAGGGACAGGATCATTCGGAGGCTACACCTTC CATGGTGSFGGYTF